The present T cell receptor beta chain was sequenced within a study of blood T cells in healthy people across ages (dated by TCRdb to between 2015 and 2017). Describing the broader study: Template switching captured roughly one uniquely barcoded TCR beta cDNA molecule per two T cells in model experiments. Four age groups were formed from the donors: young (average approximately 15 years), middle-aged (around 41), aged (around 68) and long-lived (around 82). Using deep sequencing normalized with unique cDNA molecular identifiers, the study measured how TCR beta repertoire diversity changes with age. Using the same blood draw, the study looked at two additional independent replicas of 1 million unique cDNA reads for two donors, one aged 18 to 30 and the other aged 80 or older.

Donors were 39 systemically healthy Caucasian individuals from Russia aged 6 to 90 years. Ten milliliters of peripheral blood were collected from each donor into EDTA-treated Vacutainer tubes. Ficoll-Paque density-gradient centrifugation was used to isolate PBMCs, with at least 7 million per sample. Total RNA, at least 5.5 micrograms per sample, was extracted from PBMCs with Trizol reagent. Naive CD45RAhigh/CD27high T cell percentages were measured by flow cytometry on a PBMC aliquot from every donor. The research as a whole found: Conclusive comparison of naive and antigen-experienced compartments was prevented by the profiling of bulk unsorted PBMCs. The percentage of naive T cells measured by flow cytometry correlated strongly with observed TCR beta diversity. As age increased, observed TCR beta diversity per million T cells dropped in a roughly linear way, and a significant reduction was already evident by age about 40. Compared with the aged group, the long-lived group had more naive CD4+ T cells, fewer expanded clones and increased TCR diversity, suggesting age selection. Estimates of total diversity from one million sequenced T cells were regarded as lower bounds and underestimates. Because the CMV infection status of the donors was unknown, age-related changes in expanded clonotypes may potentially have been confounded.

To prepare the library, 5' RACE was applied. TCRdb lists the instrument as Illumina HiSeq 2500. A second PCR of about 6 to 11 cycles was run with a J-beta primer mix and a sample-barcoded 5' primer. A template-switch 5' adaptor carrying 12 random nucleotides introduced a unique molecular identifier onto each TCR beta cDNA molecule. Each sample yielded at least 2.5 million CDR3-containing paired-end reads. First-strand cDNA synthesis was performed from all RNA using the Mint cDNA synthesis kit, with priming by a TRBC-specific oligonucleotide. After uracil-DNA glycosylase treatment, a first 18-cycle PCR used universal primers M1SS and BC2_uni_R on all cDNA. In the original analysis: For normalization, 1 million high-quality reads were randomly selected from each sample, with every read carrying a distinct molecular identifier. Reads sharing molecular identifiers were discarded rather than binned into consensus sequences. MiTCR, with a Q25 quality threshold and the strictest error-elimination algorithm, was used for CDR3 identification, clonotype clustering and error correction. Lower-bound total TCR beta diversity was estimated with a nonparametric unseen species model using Euler transformation. TCRdb trimmed public reads at Q25 via fastp, called clones via MiXCR and kept in-frame beta chains. Rows matching on CDR3 protein sequence are summarized as one entry with the most common DNA and genes. V and J calls and clone size were set by TCRdb, not the authors. This sample comprises 450,000 to 600,000 distinct CDR3 sequences, 27% of them detected only once. The leading ten clones occupy approximately 3.6% of the sample.

Measured from the cysteine to the phenylalanine, the CDR3 is 14 residues long. Kept here is only the CDR3 DNA, which spans 42 bases and is read in frame from base 1. From the germline V gene, CDR1 is SQVTM and CDR2 is ANQGSEA. V drops 4 bases and J drops 15 bases, leaving 25 bases in between. Of note for this clonotype: Its target antigen remains unknown. The record has no base qualities; no much larger clone is one base away.

These data were likewise used in another study, on T cells of mothers and their children. The second investigation adds: The donors were nine systemically healthy Caucasian individuals, made up of three mothers and their six children. cDNA synthesis consumed the entire amount of extracted RNA, loaded at about 1.6 ug RNA in each 15 ul reaction. In the second PCR, the M1S primer added sample barcodes and 2-4 random nucleotides. Over 10 million TCR beta CDR3 reads came from each mother, compared with around 3 million reads from each child. In both related and unrelated pairs, thymic selection shapes the output of TCR recombination in a similar way, with inherited differences having only a minor effect. Normalized repertoire overlap was always slightly but never significantly higher in related than unrelated mother-child pairs. With a sensitivity of around 97 clones per million clonotypes, no persistent microchimeric T cell clones were detected. In the study, deep NGS was used to compare the TCR beta repertoires of mothers and children, and features distinguishing related mother-child pairs from unrelated individuals were sought. On average, the children were roughly 12 +/- 4 years old, while the mothers were 40 +/- 4 years old. Libraries were sequenced on Illumina HiSeq 2000 with 100+100 nt paired-end reads after adapter ligation with NEBNext reagents. To prevent cross-contamination, the mother and child libraries were prepared one month apart and sequenced in separate runs. For each donor, between about 500,000 and 2,200,000 distinct TCR beta clonotypes were identified. Naive TCR beta clonotypes were estimated from low-frequency clonotypes matched to each donor's FACS-determined naive share, without sorting.

The sample taken for sequencing was blood. The chain links TRBV29-1 with TRBJ2-1; perhaps TRBD2 is the D gene, with 6 bases matching. The TCR was taken from a boy aged 2-9 years in good health. The CDR3 sequence is CSVVSPGRSLGPFF. The nucleotide sequence is given as TGCAGCGTTGTCTCGCCAGGGAGGTCGCTAGGCCCGTTCTTC.